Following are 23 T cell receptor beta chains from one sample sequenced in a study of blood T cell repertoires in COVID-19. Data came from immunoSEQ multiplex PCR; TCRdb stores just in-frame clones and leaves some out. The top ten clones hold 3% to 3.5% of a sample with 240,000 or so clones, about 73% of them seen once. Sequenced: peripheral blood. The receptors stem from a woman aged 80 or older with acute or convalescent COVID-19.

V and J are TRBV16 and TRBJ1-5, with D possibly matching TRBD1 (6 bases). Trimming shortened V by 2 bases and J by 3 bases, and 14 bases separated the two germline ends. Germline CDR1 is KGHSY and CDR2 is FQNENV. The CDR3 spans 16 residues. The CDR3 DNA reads TGTGCCAGCAGCCAACACGGGGGGCCCGACAATCAGCCCCAGCATTTT. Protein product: CASSQHGGPDNQPQHF.

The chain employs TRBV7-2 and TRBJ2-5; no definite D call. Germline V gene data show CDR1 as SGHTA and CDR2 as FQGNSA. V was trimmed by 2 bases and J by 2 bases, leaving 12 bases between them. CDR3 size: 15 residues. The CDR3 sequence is CASSLYPGSQETQYF. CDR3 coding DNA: TGTGCCAGCAGCTTATATCCAGGTTCTCAAGAGACCCAGTACTTC.

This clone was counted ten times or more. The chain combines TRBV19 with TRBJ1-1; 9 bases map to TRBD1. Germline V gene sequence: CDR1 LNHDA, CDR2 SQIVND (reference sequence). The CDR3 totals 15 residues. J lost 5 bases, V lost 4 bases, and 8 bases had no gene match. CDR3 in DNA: TGTGCCAGTAGTAAACCGGGACAGGGTTGGACTGAAGCTTTCTTT. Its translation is CASSKPGQGWTEAFF.

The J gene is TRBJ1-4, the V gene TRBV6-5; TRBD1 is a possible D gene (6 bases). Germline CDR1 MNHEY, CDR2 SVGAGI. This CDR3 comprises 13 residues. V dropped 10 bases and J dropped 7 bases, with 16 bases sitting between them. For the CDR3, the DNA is TGTGCCACCCGAACAGGGTTTCGTGAAAAACTGTTTTTT. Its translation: CATRTGFREKLFF.

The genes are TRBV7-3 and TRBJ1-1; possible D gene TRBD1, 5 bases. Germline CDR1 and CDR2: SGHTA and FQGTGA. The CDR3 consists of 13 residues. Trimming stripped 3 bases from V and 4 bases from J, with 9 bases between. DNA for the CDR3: TGTGCCAGCAGCTTCTGGGGGGGCACTGAAGCTTTCTTT. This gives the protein CASSFWGGTEAFF.

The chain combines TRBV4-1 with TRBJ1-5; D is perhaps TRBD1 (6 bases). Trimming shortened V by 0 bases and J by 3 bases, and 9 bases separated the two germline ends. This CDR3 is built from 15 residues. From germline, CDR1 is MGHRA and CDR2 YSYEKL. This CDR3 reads CASSQEGGPNQPQHF. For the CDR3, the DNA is TGCGCCAGCAGCCAAGAGGGGGGGCCCAATCAGCCCCAGCATTTT.

CDR3 nucleotide sequence: TGTGCCAGTAGCGGATCGACAGGGCGCGGAAACACCATATATTTT. Residues: CASSGSTGRGNTIYF. The rearrangement uses TRBV19 and TRBJ1-3; 7 bases are a match to TRBD1. The V gene's germline CDR1 is LNHDA and CDR2 SQIVND (reference sequence). The CDR3 spans 15 residues. V was pared by 6 bases and J by 4 bases, with 9 bases of the junction left unmatched.

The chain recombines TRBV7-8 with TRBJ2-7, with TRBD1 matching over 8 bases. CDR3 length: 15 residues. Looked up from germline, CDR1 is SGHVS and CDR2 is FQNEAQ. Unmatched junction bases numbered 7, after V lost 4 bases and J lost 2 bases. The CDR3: CASSSSTGATYEQYF. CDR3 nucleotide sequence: TGTGCCAGCAGCTCTTCGACAGGGGCGACCTACGAGCAGTACTTC. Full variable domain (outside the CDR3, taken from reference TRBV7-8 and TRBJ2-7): GAGVSQSPRYKVAKRGQDVALRCDPISGHVSLFWYQQALGQGPEFLTYFQNEAQLDKSGLPSDRFFAERPEGSVSTLKIQRTQQEDSAVYLCASSSSTGATYEQYFGPGTRLTVT.

The CDR3 DNA reads as TGTGCCAGCAGCCGGGGCGGGACAGGGCTCATGAACACTGAAGCTTTCTTT. It is translated as CASSRGGTGLMNTEAFF. The gene calls are TRBV3-1 (or the pseudogene TRBV3-2) and TRBJ1-1; the match to TRBD1 covers 9 bases. The length of the CDR3 is 17 residues. V lost 4 bases, J lost 0 bases, and 9 bases stayed unmatched. Germline V lookup: CDR1 LGHDT, CDR2 YNNKEL (reference sequence).

The CDR3 bases are TGTGCCAGCAGCCAACGGTCTAGCGGTAGCTCCTACAATGAGCAGTTCTTC. It codes for CASSQRSSGSSYNEQFF. The V call is TRBV16, the J call TRBJ2-1; 7 bases match TRBD2. In germline, CDR1 is KGHSY, CDR2 FQNENV. CDR3 length: 17 residues. Trimming at V came to 2 bases and at J to 0 bases, leaving 7 bases not matched to a gene.

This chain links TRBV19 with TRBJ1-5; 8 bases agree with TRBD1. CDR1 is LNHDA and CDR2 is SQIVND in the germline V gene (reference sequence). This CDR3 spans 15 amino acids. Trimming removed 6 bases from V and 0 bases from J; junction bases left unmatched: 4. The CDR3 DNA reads TGTGCCAGTAGGATGACAGGGGTTAGCAATCAGCCCCAGCATTTT. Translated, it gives CASRMTGVSNQPQHF.

CDR3 nucleotides: TGTGCCAGCAGCCAAGTGAGTTCTTACGAGCAGTACTTC. Amino acids: CASSQVSSYEQYF. The rearrangement joins TRBV4-2 to TRBJ2-7; D remains ambiguous. V shed 1 base and J shed 4 bases, with 8 bases lying between them. Germline assignment: CDR1 LGHNA and CDR2 YNFKEQ. The CDR3 is made up of 13 amino acids.

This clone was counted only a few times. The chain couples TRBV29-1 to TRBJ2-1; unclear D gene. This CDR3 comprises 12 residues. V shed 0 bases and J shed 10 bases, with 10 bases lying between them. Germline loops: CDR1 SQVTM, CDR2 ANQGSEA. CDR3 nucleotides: TGCAGCGTTGAAGAATTAGCTGGCGAGCAGTTCTTC. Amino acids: CSVEELAGEQFF.

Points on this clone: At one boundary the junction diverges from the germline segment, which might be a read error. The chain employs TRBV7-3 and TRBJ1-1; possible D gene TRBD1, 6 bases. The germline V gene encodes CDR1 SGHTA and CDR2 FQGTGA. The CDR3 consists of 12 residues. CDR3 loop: CVSSRPGERAFF. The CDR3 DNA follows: TGTGTCAGCAGCCGTCCAGGGGAGCGGGCTTTCTTT.

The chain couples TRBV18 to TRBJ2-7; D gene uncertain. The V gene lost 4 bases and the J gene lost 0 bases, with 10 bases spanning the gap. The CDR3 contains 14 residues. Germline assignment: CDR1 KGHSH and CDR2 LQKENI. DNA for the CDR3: TGTGCCAGCTCACGAGAGTCAGGCTCCTACGAGCAGTACTTC. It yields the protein CASSRESGSYEQYF.

CDR3 nucleotides: TGCGCCAGCAGCTGGATATCTCCGGGACTAGCGGGGGTGACGCAGTATTTT. Its translation: CASSWISPGLAGVTQYF. The chain couples TRBV5-1 to TRBJ2-3; 14 bases align to TRBD2. Losses at the gene ends were 3 bases for V and 9 bases for J; bases not matched to a gene: 12. There are 17 residues in the CDR3. The germline V gene encodes CDR1 SGHRS and CDR2 YFSETQ.

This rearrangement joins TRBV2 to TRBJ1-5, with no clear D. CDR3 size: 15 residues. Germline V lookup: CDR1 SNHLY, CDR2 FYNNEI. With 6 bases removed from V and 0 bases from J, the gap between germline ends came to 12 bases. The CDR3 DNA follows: TGTGCCAGCAGAAACCGACTGTTTAGCAATCAGCCCCAGCATTTT. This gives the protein CASRNRLFSNQPQHF.

Here the CDR3 DNA reads TGTGCCAGCAAGCCGGGACAGGCAGATACGCAGTATTTT. Translating it yields CASKPGQADTQYF. The chain links TRBV27 to TRBJ2-3, with 8 bases fitting TRBD1. J was trimmed by 4 bases and V by 7 bases; bases with no gene match: 4. The CDR3 loop spans 13 amino acids. Germline values: CDR1 MNHEY, CDR2 SMNVEV (reference sequence).

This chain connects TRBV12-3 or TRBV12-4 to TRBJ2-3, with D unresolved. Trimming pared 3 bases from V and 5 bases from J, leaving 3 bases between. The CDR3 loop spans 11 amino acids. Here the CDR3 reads CASSFLDTQYF. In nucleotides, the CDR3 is TGTGCCAGCAGTTTCTTAGATACGCAGTATTTT.

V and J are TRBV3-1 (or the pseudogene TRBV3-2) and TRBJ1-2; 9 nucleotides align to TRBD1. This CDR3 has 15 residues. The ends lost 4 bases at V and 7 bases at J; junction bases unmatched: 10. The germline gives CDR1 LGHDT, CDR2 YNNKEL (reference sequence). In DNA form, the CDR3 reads TGTGCCAGCAGCCGTCCGCTGGGACAGGGTGCTGGCTACACCTTC. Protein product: CASSRPLGQGAGYTF.

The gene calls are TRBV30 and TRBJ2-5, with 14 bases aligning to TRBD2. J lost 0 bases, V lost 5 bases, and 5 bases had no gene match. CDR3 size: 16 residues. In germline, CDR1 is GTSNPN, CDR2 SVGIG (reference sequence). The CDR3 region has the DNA TGTGCCTGGGGACTAGCGGGAGGTCGATACCAAGAGACCCAGTACTTC. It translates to CAWGLAGGRYQETQYF.

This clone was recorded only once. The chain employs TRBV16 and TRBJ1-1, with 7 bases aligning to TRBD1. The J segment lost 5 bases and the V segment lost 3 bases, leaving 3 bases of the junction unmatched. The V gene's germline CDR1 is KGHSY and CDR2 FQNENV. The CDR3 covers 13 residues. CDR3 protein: CASSQRGRTEAFF. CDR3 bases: TGTGCCAGCAGCCAGAGGGGGCGAACTGAAGCTTTCTTT. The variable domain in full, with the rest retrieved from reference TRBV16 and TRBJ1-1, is GEEVAQTPKHLVRGEGQKAKLYCAPIKGHSYVFWYQQVLKNEFKFLISFQNENVFDETGMPKERFSAKCLPNSPCSLEIQATKLEDSAVYFCASSQRGRTEAFFGQGTRLTVV.

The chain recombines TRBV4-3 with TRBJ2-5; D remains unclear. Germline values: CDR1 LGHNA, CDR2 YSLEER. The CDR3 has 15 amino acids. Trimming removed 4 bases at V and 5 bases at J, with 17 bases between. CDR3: CASSPQVQAGETQYF. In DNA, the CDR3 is TGCGCCAGCAGCCCCCAAGTCCAGGCTGGGGAGACCCAGTACTTC.